Reported below is one TCR beta chain. Read data end 3 residues before the CDR3 end; the end is taken from the germline J gene. The record originates from a study of T cells in women clearing cervical HPV infection. Sequencing was performed with immunoSEQ multiplex PCR; in TCRdb, only in-frame clones are kept and a portion is missing. This repertoire comprises about 33,000 clones; its ten largest clones make up over 6.5%. The germline CDR1 and CDR2 sequences are LNHDA and SQIVND (reference sequence). The CDR3 spans 15 residues. Trimming cost V 3 bases and J 2 bases, with 13 bases left between them. J is TRBJ1-2 and V is TRBV19, with D unclear. What was sequenced was blood buffy coat. The clonotype was recovered from a woman between 18 and 69 years old with a cervical HPV16 infection that either progressed to CIN3+ or cleared (not recorded which). CDR3 DNA, as far as it was read: TGTGCCAGTAGTATGAGCACGGGTGGGAACTATGGC. This gives the protein CASSMSTGGNYG. The full CDR3 protein is CASSMSTGGNYGYTF.